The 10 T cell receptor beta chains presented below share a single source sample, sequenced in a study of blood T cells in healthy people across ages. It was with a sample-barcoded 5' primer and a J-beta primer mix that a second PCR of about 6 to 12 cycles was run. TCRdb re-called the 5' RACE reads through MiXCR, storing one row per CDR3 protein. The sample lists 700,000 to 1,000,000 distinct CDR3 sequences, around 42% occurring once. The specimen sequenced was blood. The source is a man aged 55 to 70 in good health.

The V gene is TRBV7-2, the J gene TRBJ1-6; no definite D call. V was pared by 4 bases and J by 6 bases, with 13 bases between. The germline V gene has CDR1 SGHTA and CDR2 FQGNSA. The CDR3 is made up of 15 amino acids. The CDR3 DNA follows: TGTGCCAGCAGCTCGCCGGGAGTCCTTAATTCACCCCTCCACTTT. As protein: CASSSPGVLNSPLHF.

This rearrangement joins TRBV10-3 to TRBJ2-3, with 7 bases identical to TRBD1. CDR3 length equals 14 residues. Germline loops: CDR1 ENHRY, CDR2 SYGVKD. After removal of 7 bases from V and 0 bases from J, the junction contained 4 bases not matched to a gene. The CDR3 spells CAITPGQSTDTQYF. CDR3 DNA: TGTGCCATCACCCCGGGACAGAGCACAGATACGCAGTATTTT.

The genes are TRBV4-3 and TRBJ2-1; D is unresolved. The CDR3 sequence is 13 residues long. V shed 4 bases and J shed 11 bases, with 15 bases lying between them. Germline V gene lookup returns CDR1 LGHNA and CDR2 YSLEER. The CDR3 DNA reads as TGCGCCAGCAGCCTCCGGGCGGTCGATAAGCAGTTCTTC. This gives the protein CASSLRAVDKQFF.

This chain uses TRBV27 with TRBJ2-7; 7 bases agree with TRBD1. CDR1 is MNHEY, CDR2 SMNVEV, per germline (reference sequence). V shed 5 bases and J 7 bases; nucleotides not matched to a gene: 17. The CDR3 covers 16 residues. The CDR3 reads CASSPLDRVTPNEQYF. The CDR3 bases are TGTGCCAGCAGTCCCCTCGACAGGGTAACGCCCAATGAGCAGTACTTC.

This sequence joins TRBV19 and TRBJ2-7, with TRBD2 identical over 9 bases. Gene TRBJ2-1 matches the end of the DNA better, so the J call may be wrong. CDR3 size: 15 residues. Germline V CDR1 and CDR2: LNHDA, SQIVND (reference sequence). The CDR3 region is CASSQVAGARNEQFF. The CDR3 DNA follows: TGTGCCAGTAGTCAAGTAGCGGGGGCCAGAAATGAGCAGTTCTTC.

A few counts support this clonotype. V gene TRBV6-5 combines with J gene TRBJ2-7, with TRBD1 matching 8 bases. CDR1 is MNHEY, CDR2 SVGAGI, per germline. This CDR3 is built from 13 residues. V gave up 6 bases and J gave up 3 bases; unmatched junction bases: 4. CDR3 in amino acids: CASRYTGGYEQYF. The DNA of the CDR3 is TGTGCCAGCAGGTATACAGGGGGCTACGAGCAGTACTTC.

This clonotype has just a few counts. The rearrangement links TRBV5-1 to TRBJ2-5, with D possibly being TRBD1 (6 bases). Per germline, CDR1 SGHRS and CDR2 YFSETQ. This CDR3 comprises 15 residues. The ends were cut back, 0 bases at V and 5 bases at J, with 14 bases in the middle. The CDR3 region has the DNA TGCGCCAGCAGCTTGGAATCCGGGACATCTGAGACCCAGTACTTC. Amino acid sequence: CASSLESGTSETQYF.

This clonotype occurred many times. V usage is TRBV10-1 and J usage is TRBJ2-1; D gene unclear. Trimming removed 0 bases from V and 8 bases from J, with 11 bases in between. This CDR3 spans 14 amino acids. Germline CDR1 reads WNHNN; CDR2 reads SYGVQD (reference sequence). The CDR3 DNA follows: TGCGCCAGCAGTGAGTCGAAACCCATGGATGAGCAGTTCTTC. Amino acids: CASSESKPMDEQFF.

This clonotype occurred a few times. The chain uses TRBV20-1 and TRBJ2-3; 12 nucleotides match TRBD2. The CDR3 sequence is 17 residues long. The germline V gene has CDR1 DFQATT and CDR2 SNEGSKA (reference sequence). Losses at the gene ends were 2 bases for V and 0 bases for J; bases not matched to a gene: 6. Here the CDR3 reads CSARILAGGLSTDTQYF. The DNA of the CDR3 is TGCAGTGCTAGAATACTAGCGGGGGGCCTCAGCACAGATACGCAGTATTTT.

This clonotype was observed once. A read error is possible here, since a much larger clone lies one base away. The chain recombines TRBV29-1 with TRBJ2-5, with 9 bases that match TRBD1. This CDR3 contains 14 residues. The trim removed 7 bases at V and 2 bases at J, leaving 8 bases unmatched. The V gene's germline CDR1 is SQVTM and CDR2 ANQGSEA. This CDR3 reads CSASGTGLQETQYF. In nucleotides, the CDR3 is TGCAGCGCCTCCGGGACAGGGCTACAAGAGACCCAGTACTTC. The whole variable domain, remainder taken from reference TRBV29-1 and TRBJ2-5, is SAVISQKPSRDICQRGTSLTIQCQVDSQVTMMFWYRQQPGQSLTLIATANQGSEATYESGFVIDKFPISRPNLTFSTLTVSNMSPEDSSIYLCSASGTGLQETQYFGPGTRLLVL.